What follows are 31 T cell receptor beta chains derived from one specimen sequenced in a study of T cells in localized non-small cell lung cancer. The repertoire was sequenced with immunoSEQ multiplex PCR; TCRdb's copy has only in-frame clones and lacks some. Of 40,000 to 55,000 clones listed, over 70% are singletons. The material sequenced was PBMCs, taken before any cancer treatment. These receptors all stem from a woman aged 35 to 69 with stage II lung adenocarcinoma.

The chain recombines TRBV7-9 with TRBJ2-5; possible D gene TRBD1, 6 bases. Trimming pared 1 base from V and 1 base from J, leaving 13 bases between. The CDR3 is 16 amino acids. The germline CDR1 and CDR2 sequences are SEHNR and FQNEAQ (reference sequence). Written as DNA, the CDR3 is TGTGCCAGCAGCTTAGGGGCAGGGGCTTTCCAAGAGACCCAGTACTTC. This encodes CASSLGAGAFQETQYF.

Points on this clone: Germline is not matched at one junction end, which may reflect a read error. V usage is TRBV7-3 and J usage is TRBJ2-1, with 10 bases lining up with TRBD1. The CDR3 is made up of 14 amino acids. In germline, CDR1 is SGHTA, CDR2 FQGTGA. CDR3 sequence reads: CASSLTGTGAEQFF. CDR3 coding DNA: TGTGCCAGCAGCCTAACCGGGACAGGGGCTGAGCAGTTCTTC.

The rearrangement uses TRBV19 and TRBJ2-1; 10 bases are a match to TRBD2. Germline CDR1 and CDR2: LNHDA and SQIVND (reference sequence). CDR3 length: 15 amino acids. Trimming took 3 bases from V and 4 from J; bases not matched to a gene: 3. In DNA, the CDR3 is TGTGCCAGTAGTATGACTAGCGGGCGATACAATGAGCAGTTCTTC. It translates to CASSMTSGRYNEQFF.

The V call is TRBV7-2, the J call TRBJ1-5; weak D call: TRBD1 (6 bases). V dropped 3 bases and J dropped 4 bases, with 10 bases sitting between them. This CDR3 comprises 14 residues. The germline V gene has CDR1 SGHTA and CDR2 FQGNSA. The CDR3 spells CASSFAGQNQPQHF. Written as DNA, the CDR3 is TGTGCCAGCAGCTTCGCTGGACAGAATCAGCCCCAGCATTTT.

This chain links TRBV6-6 with TRBJ1-2; TRBD1 matches at 9 bases. The CDR3 covers 14 residues. V was clipped by 5 bases and J by 6 bases; unmatched bases: 7. From germline, CDR1 is MNHNY and CDR2 SVGAGI (reference sequence). The CDR3 nucleotides are TGTGCCAGCAGTGGGACAGGGAAGGATGATGGCTACACCTTC. Its translation: CASSGTGKDDGYTF.

This clone was seen a few times. The chain carries TRBV18 and TRBJ1-5; D call uncertain. CDR3 length: 15 residues. The ends were cut back, 3 bases at V and 0 bases at J, with 9 bases in the middle. CDR1 and CDR2 (germline): KGHSH, LQKENI. The CDR3 loop is CASSPAAYSNQPQHF. The CDR3 DNA reads TGTGCCAGCTCACCTGCAGCATATAGCAATCAGCCCCAGCATTTT.

J is TRBJ1-5 and V is TRBV5-3, with D possibly being TRBD1 (6 bases). TRBV5-3 is reported as an ORF; its role is uncertain. Trimming took off 4 bases at V and 0 bases at J, with 14 bases between the two ends. CDR3 size: 16 residues. Here the CDR3 DNA reads TGTGCCAGAAGCCCGGTAGGGGGGAATAGCAATCAGCCCCAGCATTTT. Its protein is CARSPVGGNSNQPQHF.

This clone appeared once. The chain has TRBV18 and TRBJ2-2; no clear D. CDR3 length: 15 residues. CDR1 is KGHSH, CDR2 LQKENI, per germline. Trimming cost V 1 base and J 0 bases, with 6 bases left between them. The CDR3 DNA reads TGTGCCAGCTCACCACTTACATCGAACACCGGGGAGCTGTTTTTT. This sequence encodes CASSPLTSNTGELFF.

The V and J genes are TRBV28 and TRBJ1-1; possible D gene TRBD1, 6 bases. The CDR3 contains 12 residues. From germline, CDR1 is MDHEN and CDR2 SYDVKM. This CDR3 reads CNTQGGTTEAFF. For the CDR3, the DNA is TGTAACACACAGGGAGGAACCACTGAAGCTTTCTTT.

The V call is TRBV13, the J call TRBJ1-1, with D unclear. Germline assignment: CDR1 PRHDT and CDR2 FYEKMQ (reference sequence). CDR3 length: 14 amino acids. The germline V and J ends were trimmed by 5 bases and 2 bases, with 12 bases remaining between them. CDR3 region: CASSAGLTNTEAFF. For the CDR3, the DNA is TGTGCCAGCAGCGCTGGACTGACTAACACTGAAGCTTTCTTT. Full variable domain (missing parts from reference TRBV13 and TRBJ1-1): AAGVIQSPRHLIKEKRETATLKCYPIPRHDTVYWYQQGPGQDPQFLISFYEKMQSDKGSIPDRFSAQQFSDYHSELNMSSLELGDSALYFCASSAGLTNTEAFFGQGTRLTVV.

The rearrangement uses TRBV5-1 and TRBJ1-1, with D maybe TRBD1 (6 bases). Germline V gene lookup returns CDR1 SGHRS and CDR2 YFSETQ. Trimming pared 4 bases from V and 7 bases from J, leaving 20 bases between. This CDR3 contains 15 residues. This CDR3 reads CASSPGGPGQLEAFF. In DNA, the CDR3 is TGCGCCAGCAGCCCGGGGGGACCTGGACAGCTTGAAGCTTTCTTT.

In nucleotides, the CDR3 is TGTGCCAGCAGTTGGGCGGGACCGGGAACAGATACGCAGTATTTT. Translation: CASSWAGPGTDTQYF. The chain recombines TRBV28 with TRBJ2-3, with a tentative D call TRBD2 (6 bases). CDR3 length: 15 residues. Germline lookup yields CDR1 MDHEN and CDR2 SYDVKM. V shed 4 bases and J shed 3 bases, with 14 bases lying between them.

A single count supports this clone. At one end the junction does not follow the germline gene, possibly because of a read error. The rearrangement links TRBV6-5 to TRBJ1-6; possible D gene TRBD1, 5 bases. Germline CDR1 and CDR2: MNHEY and SVGAGI. This CDR3 contains 14 residues. CDR3 loop: CASSELAGNSPLHF. The CDR3 DNA is TGTGCCAGCAGTGAATTGGCAGGGAATTCGCCCCTCCACTTT.

The V call is TRBV7-6, the J call TRBJ2-6, with D unclear. The ends were cut back, 5 bases at V and 0 bases at J, with 11 bases in the middle. CDR3 size: 16 residues. The germline V gene encodes CDR1 SGHVS and CDR2 FNYEAQ. CDR3 sequence: CASSQHQASGANVLTF. In DNA form, the CDR3 reads TGTGCCAGCAGCCAACACCAGGCCTCTGGGGCCAACGTCCTGACTTTC.

This chain joins TRBV5-1 and TRBJ2-7; D is tentatively TRBD1 or TRBD2 (6 bases each). V lost 4 bases and J 2 bases, leaving 16 bases between the germline ends. The germline V gene has CDR1 SGHRS and CDR2 YFSETQ. This CDR3 region has 15 residues. This chain's CDR3 is CASSLGGLGTYEQYF. CDR3 coding DNA: TGCGCCAGCAGCCTGGGGGGCCTCGGCACCTACGAGCAGTACTTC.

This sequence joins TRBV30 and TRBJ1-2, with D hard to call. The CDR3 has 16 residues. Germline CDR1 is GTSNPN and CDR2 is SVGIG (reference sequence). V dropped 1 base and J dropped 2 bases, with 17 bases sitting between them. The DNA for the CDR3 is TGTGCCTGGAGTGGAAGGACGCATCGGGGAAACTATGGCTACACCTTC. Amino acid sequence: CAWSGRTHRGNYGYTF.

This clone was observed a few times. This sequence joins TRBV10-3 and TRBJ1-5, with D perhaps TRBD1 (6 bases). This CDR3 has 13 residues. Germline V gene lookup returns CDR1 ENHRY and CDR2 SYGVKD. The V end was cut by 7 bases, the J end by 4 bases, with 11 bases between. Here the CDR3 DNA reads TGTGCCATCAAACCGGACAGTAATCAGCCCCAGCATTTT. Its protein product is CAIKPDSNQPQHF.

V and J are TRBV19 and TRBJ2-7; TRBD1 agrees at 12 bases. The CDR3 length is 14 residues. Trimming took 4 bases from V and 5 from J; bases not matched to a gene: 3. The V gene's germline CDR1 is LNHDA and CDR2 SQIVND (reference sequence). CDR3 loop: CASSRGTGGDEQYF. For the CDR3, the DNA is TGTGCCAGTAGTAGGGGGACAGGGGGCGACGAGCAGTACTTC.

Here the CDR3 reads CASSQGADYSNQPQHF. The CDR3 DNA is TGTGCCAGCAGCCAAGGGGCAGACTATAGCAATCAGCCCCAGCATTTT. The chain recombines TRBV4-2 with TRBJ1-5, with D unclear. The CDR3 loop spans 16 amino acids. The V and J ends lost 1 base and 0 bases respectively, with 10 bases between them. In germline, CDR1 is LGHNA, CDR2 YNFKEQ.

This clone showed up just a few times. V gene TRBV16 combines with J gene TRBJ1-2; D gene ambiguous. V lost 0 bases to trimming and J lost 6 bases, with 8 bases between them. The CDR3 consists of 13 residues. The germline V gene encodes CDR1 KGHSY and CDR2 FQNENV. CDR3 amino acids: CASSQSVGNGYTF. The DNA of the CDR3 is TGTGCCAGCAGCCAATCGGTAGGGAATGGCTACACCTTC.

The chain employs TRBV11-2 and TRBJ2-7, with D unresolved. This CDR3 spans 17 amino acids. V lost 3 bases and J lost 2, with 20 bases in between. Looked up from germline, CDR1 is SGHAT and CDR2 is FQNNGV. This chain's CDR3 is CASSFGPLGNGPYEQYF. As DNA, the CDR3 is TGTGCCAGCAGCTTTGGGCCCCTGGGGAACGGTCCCTACGAGCAGTACTTC.

The CDR3 region has the DNA TGCAGCGTCTCACAGGGGTTCGGCACTGAAGCTTTCTTT. It translates to CSVSQGFGTEAFF. This chain uses TRBV29-1 with TRBJ1-1; 7 nucleotides align to TRBD1. The V gene end was trimmed by 6 bases and the J gene end by 4 bases; junction bases not matched to a gene: 8. This CDR3 region has 13 residues. Germline assignment: CDR1 SQVTM and CDR2 ANQGSEA. Supplemented by reference TRBV29-1 and TRBJ1-1, the full variable domain reads SAVISQKPSRDICQRGTSLTIQCQVDSQVTMMFWYRQQPGQSLTLIATANQGSEATYESGFVIDKFPISRPNLTFSTLTVSNMSPEDSSIYLCSVSQGFGTEAFFGQGTRLTVV.

The gene calls are TRBV9 and TRBJ1-2, with 9 bases identical to TRBD1. Germline V gene lookup returns CDR1 SGDLS and CDR2 YYNGEE. Trimming took 4 bases from V and 6 from J; bases not matched to a gene: 10. This CDR3 has 15 residues. The CDR3 spells CASSSPGTGRNGYTF. The CDR3 DNA is TGTGCCAGCAGCTCCCCCGGGACAGGGAGGAATGGCTACACCTTC.

The chain uses TRBV7-9 and TRBJ2-1, with D perhaps matching TRBD1 (6 bases). The CDR3 totals 17 residues. The ends were cut back, 7 bases at V and 5 bases at J, with 24 bases in the middle. Germline-derived CDR1 and CDR2 are SEHNR and FQNEAQ (reference sequence). The CDR3 loop is CASTERVGKGENNEQFF. CDR3 DNA sequence: TGTGCCAGCACCGAAAGGGTTGGGAAGGGGGAAAACAATGAGCAGTTCTTC.

J is TRBJ2-7 and V is TRBV28; D is unclear. CDR1 and CDR2 (germline): MDHEN, SYDVKM. Deletions cut 2 bases from V and 5 bases from J, with 7 bases between. CDR3 length: 12 amino acids. CDR3 sequence: CASSLLEDEQYF. The CDR3 bases are TGTGCCAGCAGTTTACTTGAGGACGAGCAGTACTTC.

This clone was seen once. The chain carries TRBV5-6 and TRBJ1-2; D remains unclear. Trimming stripped 1 base from V and 4 bases from J, with 11 bases between. CDR1 is SGHDT, CDR2 YYEEEE, per germline. The CDR3 consists of 14 residues. The CDR3 DNA follows: TGTGCCAGCAGCTTGACCCGGCCGGTCTATGGCTACACCTTC. Amino acid sequence: CASSLTRPVYGYTF.

The chain carries TRBV7-9 and TRBJ2-2; D is possibly TRBD2 (6 bases). The CDR3 contains 15 residues. Per the germline V gene, CDR1 is SEHNR and CDR2 is FQNEAQ (reference sequence). The V gene lost 4 bases and the J gene lost 5 bases, with 14 bases spanning the gap. The DNA of the CDR3 is TGTGCCAGCAGCTCCTCGGAGGGTTGGACCGGGGAGCTGTTTTTT. Translation gives CASSSSEGWTGELFF.

The V call is TRBV5-4, the J call TRBJ2-7; D is possibly TRBD1 (6 bases). With 2 bases removed from V and 6 bases from J, the gap between germline ends came to 9 bases. Germline assignment: CDR1 SGHNT and CDR2 YYREEE (reference sequence). CDR3 length: 12 residues. The CDR3: CASSFQGTEQYF. The CDR3 DNA reads as TGTGCCAGCAGCTTCCAGGGGACCGAGCAGTACTTC. The full variable domain, its missing parts supplied by reference TRBV5-4 and TRBJ2-7, is ETGVTQSPTHLIKTRGQQVTLRCSSQSGHNTVSWYQQALGQGPQFIFQYYREEENGRGNFPPRFSGLQFPNYSSELNVNALELDDSALYLCASSFQGTEQYFGPGTRLTVT.

The rearrangement joins TRBV2 to TRBJ1-1; possibly TRBD1 for D (6 bases). CDR1 and CDR2 from the germline V gene are SNHLY and FYNNEI. The V and J ends lost 6 bases and 1 base respectively, with 12 bases between them. The length of the CDR3 is 14 residues. CDR3 sequence: CASRLQGQNTEAFF. The CDR3 DNA is TGTGCCAGCAGACTCCAGGGGCAGAACACTGAAGCTTTCTTT.

The CDR3, as DNA: TGCGCCAGCAGCTTCGTGACGGGACGCAACACCGGGGAGCTGTTTTTT. Residues: CASSFVTGRNTGELFF. The genes are TRBV5-1 and TRBJ2-2; D may be TRBD1 or TRBD2 (5 bases each). There are 16 residues in the CDR3. Trimming stripped 2 bases from V and 2 bases from J, with 13 bases between. Germline CDR1 reads SGHRS; CDR2 reads YFSETQ.

J is TRBJ2-6 and V is TRBV5-4; D remains ambiguous. The CDR3 runs 17 residues. Germline V gene lookup returns CDR1 SGHNT and CDR2 YYREEE (reference sequence). Trimming removed 2 bases at V and 0 bases at J, with 12 bases between. For the CDR3, the DNA is TGTGCCAGCAGCTTTGGGCCCACCATCTCTGGGGCCAACGTCCTGACTTTC. This gives the protein CASSFGPTISGANVLTF.